These 31 T cell receptor beta chains were sequenced from one sample in a study of cytomegalovirus exposure and HLA in healthy donors listed by TCRdb under 2017. The method behind the library was the immunoSEQ multiplex PCR assay. For the multiplex PCR, a mixture combining 60 forward primers for TCR Vbeta segments and 13 reverse primers for TCR Jbeta segments was used. TCRdb stores this immuneACCESS table with in-frame sequences only. Part of the clones is absent; in the studies checked, under half of the shortfall reflects unresolved V genes, and no reason is known for the rest. The sample table lists 100,000 to 150,000 clones, approximately 68% of them with a count of one. In total, the top ten clones hold 1.6% of the sample. Sequences were obtained from PBMCs. These receptors were obtained from a man aged 25 to 40 in good health and CMV-seropositive.

The genes are TRBV7-2 and TRBJ2-6; a weak D match, TRBD2 (6 bases). Per the germline V gene, CDR1 is SGHTA and CDR2 is FQGNSA. The CDR3 runs to 17 residues. Trimming cost V 2 bases and J 1 base, with 12 bases left between them. In DNA form, the CDR3 reads TGTGCCAGCAGCTTATACCTACGGGAGTCTGGGGCCAACGTCCTGACTTTC. Translating it yields CASSLYLRESGANVLTF.

CDR3 DNA sequence: TGTGCCAGCAGCTTATTCGGGGTTCCTAACACTGAAGCTTTCTTT. Protein: CASSLFGVPNTEAFF. The chain links TRBV7-9 to TRBJ1-1; D not resolved. The CDR3 contains 15 residues. The germline V gene has CDR1 SEHNR and CDR2 FQNEAQ (reference sequence). The ends were cut back, 2 bases at V and 2 bases at J, with 12 bases in the middle.

The chain combines TRBV18 with TRBJ1-5, with 11 bases identical to TRBD1. The germline V gene has CDR1 KGHSH and CDR2 LQKENI. The CDR3 totals 15 residues. With 6 bases clipped from V and 5 bases from J, the junction kept 6 bases outside the gene matches. The CDR3, as DNA: TGTGCCAGCTCGAGCCGGGACAGGGGGGATCAGCCCCAGCATTTT. It translates to CASSSRDRGDQPQHF.

In this sample, this clone turned up a few times. The CDR3 nucleotides are TGTGCCAGCAGTGAGGAACAGATAACCTTGACCGGGGAGCTGTTTTTT. It codes for CASSEEQITLTGELFF. The chain employs TRBV2 and TRBJ2-2; D gene uncertain. V was trimmed by 3 bases and J by 5 bases, leaving 16 bases between them. Germline V CDR1 and CDR2: SNHLY, FYNNEI. The CDR3 has 16 amino acids. Variable domain in full (rest from reference TRBV2 and TRBJ2-2): EPEVTQTPSHQVTQMGQEVILRCVPISNHLYFYWYRQILGQKVEFLVSFYNNEISEKSEIFDDQFSVERPDGSNFTLKIRSTKLEDSAMYFCASSEEQITLTGELFFGEGSRLTVL.

V usage is TRBV2 and J usage is TRBJ1-2; a possible D gene is TRBD1 (6 bases). Germline V gene data show CDR1 as SNHLY and CDR2 as FYNNEI. Trimming left V 8 bases short and J 8 bases short, with 21 bases between. CDR3 length: 14 residues. The CDR3 bases are TGTGCCAGCGGACGAACAGGGCTTTCAGAGGGCTACACCTTC. Residues: CASGRTGLSEGYTF.

V and J are TRBV5-5 and TRBJ2-5; a possible D gene is TRBD1 (6 bases). The CDR3 length is 15 residues. Germline V gives CDR1 SGHKS, CDR2 YYEKEE (reference sequence). Trimming took 3 bases from V and 4 from J, leaving 16 bases between them. The CDR3 DNA is TGTGCCAGCAGCTATTCTACAGGGTTGGGAGAGACCCAGTACTTC. Translated, it gives CASSYSTGLGETQYF.

This chain links TRBV4-1 with TRBJ2-2; D might be TRBD1 (5 bases). This CDR3 is built from 16 residues. V lost 2 bases and J 5 bases, leaving 15 bases between the germline ends. Germline V gene sequence: CDR1 MGHRA, CDR2 YSYEKL. The CDR3 is CASSQRQQGWTGELFF. The DNA of the CDR3 is TGCGCCAGCAGCCAACGGCAGCAGGGATGGACCGGGGAGCTGTTTTTT.

Written as DNA, the CDR3 is TGTGCCAGCAGCTGGGACAGGTATAACACCGGGGAGCTGTTTTTT. This codes for CASSWDRYNTGELFF. The rearrangement uses TRBV27 and TRBJ2-2; 8 nucleotides match TRBD1. Germline CDR1 reads MNHEY; CDR2 reads SMNVEV (reference sequence). V lost 6 bases to trimming and J lost 2 bases; unmatched junction nucleotides: 5. This CDR3 has 15 amino acids.

The J gene is TRBJ1-1, the V gene TRBV5-1; no definite D call. Germline values: CDR1 SGHRS, CDR2 YFSETQ. With 0 bases removed from V and 0 bases from J, the gap between germline ends came to 12 bases. The CDR3 is 16 amino acids. The chain's CDR3 is CASSLAVGSMNTEAFF. The CDR3 DNA follows: TGCGCCAGCAGCTTGGCCGTGGGCAGTATGAACACTGAAGCTTTCTTT.

The chain joins TRBV28 to TRBJ2-3; possibly TRBD2 for D (5 bases). Germline V gene sequence: CDR1 MDHEN, CDR2 SYDVKM. Trimming cost V 3 bases and J 0 bases, with 19 bases left between them. CDR3 length equals 18 residues. CDR3 coding DNA: TGTGCCAGCAGTTTCTTCATGGTGGCGGGCCTAAGCACAGATACGCAGTATTTT. This codes for CASSFFMVAGLSTDTQYF. The full variable domain, completed using reference TRBV28 and TRBJ2-3, is DVKVTQSSRYLVKRTGEKVFLECVQDMDHENMFWYRQDPGLGLRLIYFSYDVKMKEKGDIPEGYSVSREKKERFSLILESASTNQTSMYLCASSFFMVAGLSTDTQYFGPGTRLTVL.

This clone was recorded a few times. The chain recombines TRBV18 with TRBJ2-1, with 8 bases that match TRBD2. This CDR3 region has 16 residues. Germline CDR1 KGHSH, CDR2 LQKENI. V lost 1 base to trimming and J lost 4 bases; unmatched junction nucleotides: 6. The chain's CDR3 is CASSPLTSGLYNEQFF. Written as DNA, the CDR3 is TGTGCCAGCTCACCACTAACTAGCGGACTTTACAATGAGCAGTTCTTC.

The genes are TRBV5-4 and TRBJ2-2; tentatively, D is TRBD1 (5 bases). V dropped 3 bases and J dropped 4 bases, with 13 bases sitting between them. This CDR3 contains 15 residues. In germline, CDR1 is SGHNT, CDR2 YYREEE (reference sequence). CDR3 DNA sequence: TGTGCCAGCAGCTCTGTAAGGGGTCCCACCGGGGAGCTGTTTTTT. Translation: CASSSVRGPTGELFF.

The rearrangement joins TRBV7-9 to TRBJ1-1; unclear D gene. Trimming took off 5 bases at V and 1 base at J, with 5 bases between the two ends. This CDR3 is built from 12 residues. The germline V gene has CDR1 SEHNR and CDR2 FQNEAQ (reference sequence). This CDR3 is CASSRGNTEAFF. The CDR3 DNA sequence: TGTGCCAGCAGCCGGGGGAACACTGAAGCTTTCTTT.

As DNA, the CDR3 is TGTGCCAGCAGTTTAATCCCGGGACTCCCCTACAATGAGCAGTTCTTC. The encoded protein is CASSLIPGLPYNEQFF. The chain recombines TRBV27 with TRBJ2-1; perhaps TRBD2 as D (6 bases). Germline-derived CDR1 and CDR2 are MNHEY and SMNVEV (reference sequence). The CDR3 runs 16 residues. Trimming cost V 2 bases and J 2 bases, with 13 bases left between them.

V gene TRBV27 combines with J gene TRBJ1-6, with TRBD1 matching 10 bases. This CDR3 spans 15 amino acids. V shed 4 bases and J 13 bases; nucleotides not matched to a gene: 10. Germline CDR1 and CDR2: MNHEY and SMNVEV (reference sequence). CDR3 coding DNA: TGTGCCAGCAGTTCCCCCGGGACAGGGGAAGGGCCCCTCCACTTT. Its translation: CASSSPGTGEGPLHF.

This clone was recorded a few times. The chain joins TRBV7-2 to TRBJ2-5; 14 bases are a match to TRBD2. TRBJ2-7 matches the DNA end more closely, so the J call is doubtful. The germline CDR1 and CDR2 sequences are SGHTA and FQGNSA. The CDR3 spans 17 residues. CDR3 sequence reads: CASRLGPGTSGSYEQYF. DNA for the CDR3: TGTGCCAGCAGGCTAGGACCCGGGACTAGCGGGAGCTACGAGCAGTACTTC.

The genes are TRBV13 and TRBJ2-1; D is perhaps TRBD1 (6 bases). Germline CDR1 PRHDT, CDR2 FYEKMQ (reference sequence). V dropped 0 bases and J dropped 7 bases, with 13 bases sitting between them. The CDR3 contains 15 residues. CDR3 nucleotides: TGTGCCAGCAGCTTAGGGGCAGGGGTTTCTAATGAGCAGTTCTTC. It codes for CASSLGAGVSNEQFF.

The CDR3 DNA sequence: TGTGCCAGTAGTCCCCTCGAGAGCTTCACAGATACGCAGTATTTT. Translated, it gives CASSPLESFTDTQYF. The chain links TRBV19 to TRBJ2-3; the D is unclear. Between the trimmed V and J ends, which lost 5 bases and 2 bases, there was a span of 14 bases. The CDR3 contains 15 residues. CDR1 and CDR2 from the germline V gene are LNHDA and SQIVND (reference sequence).

The CDR3 nucleotides are TGTGCCAGCAGTTTCTGGACAGACAATGAGCAGTTCTTC. It yields the protein CASSFWTDNEQFF. J is TRBJ2-1 and V is TRBV28, with TRBD1 as a possible D gene (6 bases). The ends were cut back, 3 bases at V and 5 bases at J, with 8 bases in the middle. Germline V gives CDR1 MDHEN, CDR2 SYDVKM. There are 13 residues in the CDR3. Variable domain in full (rest from reference TRBV28 and TRBJ2-1): DVKVTQSSRYLVKRTGEKVFLECVQDMDHENMFWYRQDPGLGLRLIYFSYDVKMKEKGDIPEGYSVSREKKERFSLILESASTNQTSMYLCASSFWTDNEQFFGPGTRLTVL.

J is TRBJ1-1 and V is TRBV27; 7 bases match TRBD1. With V trimmed by 9 bases and J by 6 bases, 10 bases remained unmatched. This CDR3 comprises 13 residues. In germline, CDR1 is MNHEY, CDR2 SMNVEV (reference sequence). The CDR3 coding sequence is TGTGCCAGTTATAGGGGGCGAGGGGCTGAAGCTTTCTTT. This encodes CASYRGRGAEAFF.

This chain joins TRBV28 and TRBJ2-1, with 10 bases fitting TRBD2. The germline CDR1 and CDR2 sequences are MDHEN and SYDVKM. CDR3 length equals 16 residues. The junction had 12 bases not matched to a gene; V was cut back by 4 bases and J by 9 bases. Here the CDR3 reads CASSSILGLASSEQFF. The CDR3 nucleotides are TGTGCCAGCAGTTCGATCCTGGGACTAGCGAGTAGTGAGCAGTTCTTC.

This clone is a singleton in its sample. The chain joins TRBV4-1 to TRBJ2-7; 12 bases are a match to TRBD2. This CDR3 has 18 residues. CDR1 and CDR2 (germline): MGHRA, YSYEKL. V shed 4 bases and J 4 bases; nucleotides not matched to a gene: 14. The CDR3, as DNA: TGCGCCAGCAGCCCCTACCCCCGGACTAGCGGGGCACATTACGAGCAGTACTTC. Protein: CASSPYPRTSGAHYEQYF.

This chain uses TRBV5-6 with TRBJ1-6; no reliable D call. The germline V and J ends were trimmed by 1 base and 7 bases, with 6 bases remaining between them. Per the germline V gene, CDR1 is SGHDT and CDR2 is YYEEEE. This CDR3 contains 13 residues. Here the CDR3 reads CASSLRVNSPLHF. The CDR3 DNA reads TGTGCCAGCAGCTTGCGGGTAAATTCACCCCTCCACTTT.

This clone appeared a single time. V usage is TRBV7-2 and J usage is TRBJ1-2; D is possibly TRBD1 (5 bases). The CDR3 extends over 15 amino acids. The germline CDR1 and CDR2 sequences are SGHTA and FQGNSA. V was shortened by 1 base and J by 5 bases, with 14 bases between the two germline ends. The chain's CDR3 is CASSLGPGGNYGYTF. DNA for the CDR3: TGTGCCAGCAGCTTAGGACCGGGGGGGAATTATGGCTACACCTTC.

This clone was counted between two and nine times. The J gene is TRBJ1-1, the V gene TRBV5-1, with a weak D call TRBD1 (5 bases). The V gene's germline CDR1 is SGHRS and CDR2 YFSETQ. CDR3 length: 14 residues. V was clipped by 1 base and J by 5 bases, with 12 bases between them. Here the CDR3 DNA reads TGCGCCAGCAGCTTGAGGGGAGGACGGACTGAAGCTTTCTTT. Encoded protein: CASSLRGGRTEAFF.

This clone turned up a few times. This chain connects TRBV7-3 to TRBJ2-2; the D is unclear. The germline V and J ends were trimmed by 3 bases and 2 bases, with 7 bases remaining between them. Germline CDR1 reads SGHTA; CDR2 reads FQGTGA. The CDR3 runs to 14 residues. The CDR3 bases are TGTGCCAGCAGCTTTTTAGTCAACACCGGGGAGCTGTTTTTT. It is translated as CASSFLVNTGELFF.

The rearrangement links TRBV21-1 to TRBJ2-1; TRBD2, the table's D call, was not compared with the DNA. TRBV21-1 has pseudogene status. This CDR3 spans 21 amino acids. Here the CDR3 reads CASSKEDGFCGREGPYNEQFF. The CDR3 nucleotides are TGTGCCAGCAGCAAAGAGGACGGATTTTGTGGGCGGGAGGGGCCCTACAATGAGCAGTTCTTC.

CDR3 bases: TGTGCCAGCAGTTATAGTGTTGAGGCTCAGCCCCAGCATTTT. Its translation is CASSYSVEAQPQHF. This chain uses TRBV6-6 with TRBJ1-5; D unclear. The length of the CDR3 is 14 residues. V was shortened by 3 bases and J by 6 bases, with 12 bases between the two germline ends. Germline CDR1 and CDR2: MNHNY and SVGAGI (reference sequence).

V and J are TRBV10-3 and TRBJ2-7; 8 bases line up with TRBD1. Germline V CDR1 and CDR2: ENHRY, SYGVKD. The CDR3 spans 13 residues. The V and J ends lost 6 bases and 4 bases, in that order; junction bases with no gene match: 5. The CDR3: CAISAGTGYEQYF. The CDR3 bases are TGTGCCATCAGCGCCGGGACAGGTTACGAGCAGTACTTC.

This clone appeared once. The CDR3 DNA reads TGTGCCAGCAGCCAGAGCGGCCGCTCCTACAATGAGCAGTTCTTC. As protein: CASSQSGRSYNEQFF. J is TRBJ2-1 and V is TRBV6-5, with a weak D call TRBD2 (5 bases). Germline loops: CDR1 MNHEY, CDR2 SVGAGI. Trimming removed 6 bases at V and 0 bases at J, with 12 bases between. The CDR3 spans 15 residues.

This clone was counted between two and nine times. The genes are TRBV27 and TRBJ2-3; D is perhaps TRBD1 (5 bases). Trimming removed 5 bases from V and 2 bases from J, with 11 bases in between. There are 14 residues in the CDR3. Germline V lookup: CDR1 MNHEY, CDR2 SMNVEV (reference sequence). The CDR3 region is CASSPPQVTDTQYF. CDR3 DNA: TGTGCCAGCAGTCCCCCACAGGTCACAGATACGCAGTATTTT.